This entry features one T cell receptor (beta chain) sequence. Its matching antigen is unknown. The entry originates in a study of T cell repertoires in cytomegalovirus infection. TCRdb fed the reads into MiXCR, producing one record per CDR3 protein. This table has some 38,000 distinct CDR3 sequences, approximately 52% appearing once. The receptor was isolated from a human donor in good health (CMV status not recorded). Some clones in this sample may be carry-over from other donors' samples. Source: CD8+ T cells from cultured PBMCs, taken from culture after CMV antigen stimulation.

The DNA for the CDR3 is TGTGCCAGCAGCGTAGCTACCAACCAAGAGACCCAGTACTTC. The encoded protein is CASSVATNQETQYF. The chain is built from TRBV9 and TRBJ2-5; D is ambiguous. Trimming removed 0 bases from V and 0 bases from J, with 6 bases in between. Germline values: CDR1 SGDLS, CDR2 YYNGEE. The CDR3 is 14 amino acids.